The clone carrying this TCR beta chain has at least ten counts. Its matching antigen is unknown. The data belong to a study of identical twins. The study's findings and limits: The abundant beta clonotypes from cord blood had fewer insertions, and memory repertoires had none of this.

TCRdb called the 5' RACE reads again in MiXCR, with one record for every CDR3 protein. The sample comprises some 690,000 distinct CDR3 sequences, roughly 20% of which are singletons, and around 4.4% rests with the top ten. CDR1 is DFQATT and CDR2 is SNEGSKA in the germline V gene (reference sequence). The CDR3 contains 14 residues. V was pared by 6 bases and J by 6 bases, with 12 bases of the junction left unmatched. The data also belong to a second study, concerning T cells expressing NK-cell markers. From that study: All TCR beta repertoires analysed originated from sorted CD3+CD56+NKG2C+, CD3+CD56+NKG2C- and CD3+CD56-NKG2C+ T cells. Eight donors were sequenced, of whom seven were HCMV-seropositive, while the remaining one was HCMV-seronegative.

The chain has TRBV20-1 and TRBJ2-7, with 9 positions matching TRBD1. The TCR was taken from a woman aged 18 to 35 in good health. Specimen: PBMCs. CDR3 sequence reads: CSARATGGFLEQYF. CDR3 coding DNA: TGCAGTGCCCGAGCAACAGGGGGCTTTCTCGAGCAGTACTTC.